These T cell receptor beta chains were read from a single sample in a study of T-cell reconstitution after alpha-beta-depleted transplantation in children. TCRdb re-called the PCR reads with MiXCR, one entry per CDR3 protein. Here the sample spans a few hundred thousand distinct CDR3 sequences, roughly 11% being singletons. The starting material was peripheral blood, obtained 180 days after TCRalphabeta/CD19-depleted stem cell transplant. These receptors were taken from a male patient aged 2 to 9 who had a stem cell transplant for chronic granulomatous disease, so the T cells may come from the graft donor. Each CDR3 is given with its conserved first and last residue. A D gene is named only where the DNA matches it firmly. Clone size is given for some rows only: seen once, a few or many times, or a class if the clone is expanded.

TRBJ2-3,TRBD2,13,TRBV7-9,few,TGTGCCAGCAACCCGACCGAGGCTAGCGGACCCCCTTTT,CASNPTEASGPPF
TRBJ2-1,TRBD2,20,TRBV28,many,TGTGCCAGCAGTGTCCGGATTTTCAGGGGGACTAGCGGGAAATGGAATGAGCAGTTCTTC,CASSVRIFRGTSGKWNEQFF
TRBJ2-2,.,16,TRBV7-9,many,TGTGCCAGCAGCCATAGCGGACCATTGAACACCGGGGAGCTGTTTTTT,CASSHSGPLNTGELFF
TRBJ2-2,.,18,TRBV4-3,.,TGCGCCAGCAGCCAATGGGGCAGGTCGGCATCGAACACCGGGGAGCTGTTTTTT,CASSQWGRSASNTGELFF
TRBJ1-3,.,12,TRBV12-3/TRBV12-4,many,TGTGCCAGCAGGACCCGAGGAAACACCATATATTTT,CASRTRGNTIYF
TRBJ2-7,.,14,TRBV28,many,TGTGCCAGCAGCCCTACTCCCTGGGGGGACGAGCAGTACTTC,CASSPTPWGDEQYF
TRBJ2-7,.,15,TRBV18,few,TGTGCCAGCTCGTTCGGGACGTCGAGCTCCTACGAGCAGTACTTC,CASSFGTSSSYEQYF
TRBJ2-7,.,16,TRBV6-2/TRBV6-3,many,TGTGCCAGCAGTTATGAAAGACAGTCCCCCATCTACGAGCAGTACTTC,CASSYERQSPIYEQYF
TRBJ2-1,.,13,TRBV7-3,many,TGTGCCAGCAGCTTCCGACTGGTTGGGGAGCAGTTCTTC,CASSFRLVGEQFF
TRBJ2-1,TRBD1,16,TRBV27,many,TGTGCCAGCAACCCATTCGGACAGGGGGCGCAAACTGAGCAGTTCTTC,CASNPFGQGAQTEQFF
TRBJ2-3,.,13,TRBV10-2,many,TGCGCCAGCAGTGACCCGCTGGCGAATACGCAGTATTTT,CASSDPLANTQYF
TRBJ2-3,.,12,TRBV29-1,many,TGCAGCTGGATCGCCCTGACAGATACGCAGTATTTT,CSWIALTDTQYF
TRBJ2-1,.,13,TRBV27,many,TGTGCCAGCAGTTTTTCCGGGAGCAATGAGCAGTTCTTC,CASSFSGSNEQFF
TRBJ2-5,.,15,TRBV5-1,many,TGCGCCAGCAGCCTAGACAGGTTGTCCCAAGAGACCCAGTACTTC,CASSLDRLSQETQYF
TRBJ2-1,TRBD1,13,TRBV5-1,many,TGCGCCAGCAGCCCGGACAGGGACAATGAGCAGTTCTTC,CASSPDRDNEQFF
TRBJ2-3,.,13,TRBV12-3/TRBV12-4,many,TGTGCCAGCAGTTTCGAGACCACAGATACGCAGTATTTT,CASSFETTDTQYF
TRBJ2-2,.,14,TRBV20-1,many,TGCAGTGCTAGGCGCCCGGGGGGCCAGGGGGAGCTGTTTTTT,CSARRPGGQGELFF
TRBJ1-5,.,14,TRBV5-1,many,TGCGCCAGCAGCTTGGAGGCAGGGTTTCAGCCCCAGCATTTT,CASSLEAGFQPQHF
TRBJ1-6,TRBD1,15,TRBV20-1,many,TGCAGTGCTAGAGTACTGGACAGGGATAATTCACCCCTCCACTTT,CSARVLDRDNSPLHF
TRBJ2-7,TRBD2,18,TRBV27,many,TGTGCCAGCAGTTTATCTATACTACCGACTAGCGGGAGGCATGAGCAGTACTTC,CASSLSILPTSGRHEQYF
TRBJ2-3,.,13,TRBV12-3/TRBV12-4,many,TGTGCCAGCAGCATCAGAAACACAGATACGCAGTATTTT,CASSIRNTDTQYF
TRBJ2-3,TRBD1,15,TRBV7-7,many,TGTGCCAGCAGTCGACAGGGGGCTAGCACAGATACGCAGTATTTT,CASSRQGASTDTQYF
TRBJ2-7,TRBD2,19,TRBV11-2,.,TGTGCCAGCAGCTTTTCTGTCTGGGTTCGGCCGGGACTAGCTCTCGAGCAGTACTTC,CASSFSVWVRPGLALEQYF
TRBJ1-1,TRBD1,17,TRBV12-3/TRBV12-4,many,TGTGCCAGCACCTTGGACAGGGGGGGAATAAAGAACACTGAAGCTTTCTTT,CASTLDRGGIKNTEAFF